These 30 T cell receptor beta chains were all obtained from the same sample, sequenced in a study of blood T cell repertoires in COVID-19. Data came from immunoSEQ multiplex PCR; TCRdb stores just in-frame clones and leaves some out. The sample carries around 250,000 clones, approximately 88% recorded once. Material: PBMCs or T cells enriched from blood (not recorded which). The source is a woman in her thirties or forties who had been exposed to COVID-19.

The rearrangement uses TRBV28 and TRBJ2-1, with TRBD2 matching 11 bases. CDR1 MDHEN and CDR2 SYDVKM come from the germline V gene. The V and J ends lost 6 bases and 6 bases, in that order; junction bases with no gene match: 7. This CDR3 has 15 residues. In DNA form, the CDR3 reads TGTGCCAGCAGCCCTCTAGCGGGAGGTGGCAATGAGCAGTTCTTC. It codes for CASSPLAGGGNEQFF.

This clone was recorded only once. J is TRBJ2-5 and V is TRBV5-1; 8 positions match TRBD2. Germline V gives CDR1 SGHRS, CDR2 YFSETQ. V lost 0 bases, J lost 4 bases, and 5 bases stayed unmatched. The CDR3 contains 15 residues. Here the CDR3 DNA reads TGCGCCAGCAGCTTGGGGCGGGGGGCAGGAGAGACCCAGTACTTC. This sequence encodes CASSLGRGAGETQYF.

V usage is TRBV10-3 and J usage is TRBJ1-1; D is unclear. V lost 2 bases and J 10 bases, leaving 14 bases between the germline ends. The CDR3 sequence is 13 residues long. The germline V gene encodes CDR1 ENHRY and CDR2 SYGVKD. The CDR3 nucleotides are TGTGCCATCAGTGAGGTCTTGAGTGAGGCAGCTTTCTTT. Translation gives CAISEVLSEAAFF.

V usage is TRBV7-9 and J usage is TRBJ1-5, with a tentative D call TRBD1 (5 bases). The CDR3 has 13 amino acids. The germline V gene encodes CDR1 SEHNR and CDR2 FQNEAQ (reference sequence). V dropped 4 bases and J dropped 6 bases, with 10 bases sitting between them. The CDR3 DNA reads TGTGCCAGCAGCTGGGGCGGGGGTCAGCCCCAGCATTTT. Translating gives CASSWGGGQPQHF.

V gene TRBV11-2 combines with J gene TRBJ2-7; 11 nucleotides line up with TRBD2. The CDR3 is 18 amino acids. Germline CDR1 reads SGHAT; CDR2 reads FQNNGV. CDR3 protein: CASSLAFLGTSGPYGQYV. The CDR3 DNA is TGTGCCAGCAGCTTAGCGTTCTTGGGGACTAGCGGACCTTACGGGCAGTACGTC.

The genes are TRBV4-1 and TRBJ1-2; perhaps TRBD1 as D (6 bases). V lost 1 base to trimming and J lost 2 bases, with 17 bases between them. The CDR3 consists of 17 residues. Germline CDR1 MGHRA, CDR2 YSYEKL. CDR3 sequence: CASSQVGGGGRNYGYTF. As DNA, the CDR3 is TGCGCCAGCAGCCAAGTGGGGGGCGGGGGCCGGAACTATGGCTACACCTTC.

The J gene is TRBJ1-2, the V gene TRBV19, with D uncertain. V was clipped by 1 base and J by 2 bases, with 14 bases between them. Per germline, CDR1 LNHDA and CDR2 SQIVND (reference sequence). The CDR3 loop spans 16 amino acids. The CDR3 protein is CASSIGGQAVNYGYTF. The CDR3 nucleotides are TGTGCCAGTAGTATAGGTGGCCAGGCTGTAAACTATGGCTACACCTTC.

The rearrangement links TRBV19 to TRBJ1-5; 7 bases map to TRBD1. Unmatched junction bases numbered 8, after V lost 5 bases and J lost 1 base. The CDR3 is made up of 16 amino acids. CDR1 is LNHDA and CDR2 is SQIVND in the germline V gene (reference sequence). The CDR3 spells CASSDTGVYSNQPQHF. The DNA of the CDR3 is TGTGCCAGTAGTGATACAGGGGTTTACAGCAATCAGCCCCAGCATTTT.

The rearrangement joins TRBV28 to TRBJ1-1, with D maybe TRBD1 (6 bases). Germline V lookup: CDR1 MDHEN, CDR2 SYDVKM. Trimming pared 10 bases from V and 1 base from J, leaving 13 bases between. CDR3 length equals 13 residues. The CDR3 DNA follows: TGTGCCACCAGGAGGGGGGGGAACACTGAAGCTTTCTTT. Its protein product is CATRRGGNTEAFF.

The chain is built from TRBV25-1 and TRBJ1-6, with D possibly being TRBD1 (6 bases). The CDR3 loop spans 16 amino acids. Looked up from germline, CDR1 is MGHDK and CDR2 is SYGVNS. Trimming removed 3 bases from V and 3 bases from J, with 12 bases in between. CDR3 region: CASSEPTGIYNSPLHF. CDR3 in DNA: TGTGCCAGCAGTGAGCCTACAGGGATCTATAATTCACCCCTCCACTTT.

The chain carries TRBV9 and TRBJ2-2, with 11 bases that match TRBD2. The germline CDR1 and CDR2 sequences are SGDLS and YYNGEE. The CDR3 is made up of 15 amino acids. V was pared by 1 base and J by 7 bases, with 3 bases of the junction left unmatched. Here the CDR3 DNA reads TGTGCCAGCAGCGTAACTAGCGGGAGTGGCGGGGAGCTGTTTTTT. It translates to CASSVTSGSGGELFF.

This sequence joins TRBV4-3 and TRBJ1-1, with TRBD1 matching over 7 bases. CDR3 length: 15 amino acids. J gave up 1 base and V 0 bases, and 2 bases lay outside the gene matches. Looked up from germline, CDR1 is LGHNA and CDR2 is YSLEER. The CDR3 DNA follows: TGCGCCAGCAGCCAAGAGCGGACAGGGAACACTGAAGCTTTCTTT. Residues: CASSQERTGNTEAFF.

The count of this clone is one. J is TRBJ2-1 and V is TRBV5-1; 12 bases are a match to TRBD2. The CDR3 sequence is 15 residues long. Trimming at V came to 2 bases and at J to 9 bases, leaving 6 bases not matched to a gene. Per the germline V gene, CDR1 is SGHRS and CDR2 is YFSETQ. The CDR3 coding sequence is TGCGCCAGCAGCTTAAAACTAGCGGGGGGAAGTGAGCAGTTCTTC. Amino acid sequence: CASSLKLAGGSEQFF. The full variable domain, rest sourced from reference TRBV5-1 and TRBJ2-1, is KAGVTQTPRYLIKTRGQQVTLSCSPISGHRSVSWYQQTPGQGLQFLFEYFSETQRNKGNFPGRFSGRQFSNSRSEMNVSTLELGDSALYLCASSLKLAGGSEQFFGPGTRLTVL.

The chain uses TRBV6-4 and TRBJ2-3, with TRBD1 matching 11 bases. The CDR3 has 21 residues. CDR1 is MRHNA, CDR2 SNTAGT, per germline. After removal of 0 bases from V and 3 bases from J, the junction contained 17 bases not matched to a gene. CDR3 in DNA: TGTGCCAGCAGTGACTCGGGTCCAGGCCTAAAGGACAGGGGGCGGACAGATACGCAGTATTTT. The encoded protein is CASSDSGPGLKDRGRTDTQYF.

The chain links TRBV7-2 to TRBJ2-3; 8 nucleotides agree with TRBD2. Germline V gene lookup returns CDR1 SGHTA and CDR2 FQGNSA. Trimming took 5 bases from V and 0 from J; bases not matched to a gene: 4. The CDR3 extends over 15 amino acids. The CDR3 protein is CASSLSGTSTDTQYF. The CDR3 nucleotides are TGTGCCAGCAGCCTTAGCGGGACTAGCACAGATACGCAGTATTTT. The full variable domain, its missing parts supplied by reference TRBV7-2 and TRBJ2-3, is GAGVSQSPSNKVTEKGKDVELRCDPISGHTALYWYRQSLGQGLEFLIYFQGNSAPDKSGLPSDRFSAERTGGSVSTLTIQRTQQEDSAVYLCASSLSGTSTDTQYFGPGTRLTVL.

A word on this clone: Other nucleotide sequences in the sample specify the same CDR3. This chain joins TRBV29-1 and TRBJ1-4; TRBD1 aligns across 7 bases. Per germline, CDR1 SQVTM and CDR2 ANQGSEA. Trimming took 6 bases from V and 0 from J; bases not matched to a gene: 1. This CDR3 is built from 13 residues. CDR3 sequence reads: CSVQGATNEKLFF. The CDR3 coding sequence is TGCAGCGTCCAGGGGGCAACTAATGAAAAACTGTTTTTT.

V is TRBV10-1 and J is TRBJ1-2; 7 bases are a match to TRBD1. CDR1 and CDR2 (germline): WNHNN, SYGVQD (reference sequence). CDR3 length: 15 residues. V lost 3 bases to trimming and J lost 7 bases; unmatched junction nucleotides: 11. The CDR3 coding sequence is TGCGCCAGCAGTGACGAAGGGGAAGACAGGGCTGGCTACACCTTC. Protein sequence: CASSDEGEDRAGYTF.

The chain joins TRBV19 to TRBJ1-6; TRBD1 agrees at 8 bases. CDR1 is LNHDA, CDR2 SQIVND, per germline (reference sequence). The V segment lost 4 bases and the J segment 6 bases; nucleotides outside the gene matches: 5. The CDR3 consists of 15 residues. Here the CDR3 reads CASSTRGRGNSPLHF. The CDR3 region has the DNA TGTGCCAGTAGTACCAGGGGGCGAGGTAATTCACCCCTCCACTTT.

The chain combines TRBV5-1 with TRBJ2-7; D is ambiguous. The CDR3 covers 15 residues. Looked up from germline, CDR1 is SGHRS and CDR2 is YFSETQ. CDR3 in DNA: TGTGCCAGCAGCTTGATCCCAGGAACCACCTACGAGCAGTACGTC. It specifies CASSLIPGTTYEQYV.

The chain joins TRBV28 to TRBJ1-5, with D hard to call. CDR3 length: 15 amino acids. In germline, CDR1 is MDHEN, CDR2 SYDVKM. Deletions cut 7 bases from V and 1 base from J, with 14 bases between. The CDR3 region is CASKEVGGSNQPQHF. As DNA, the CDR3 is TGTGCCAGCAAGGAGGTGGGTGGGAGCAATCAGCCCCAGCATTTT.

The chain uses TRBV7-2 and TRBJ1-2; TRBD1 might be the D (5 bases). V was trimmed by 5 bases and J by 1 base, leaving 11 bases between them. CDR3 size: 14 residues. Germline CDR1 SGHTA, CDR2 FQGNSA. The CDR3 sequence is CASSPTGGNYGYTF. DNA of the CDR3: TGTGCCAGCAGCCCCACCGGGGGTAACTATGGCTACACCTTC.

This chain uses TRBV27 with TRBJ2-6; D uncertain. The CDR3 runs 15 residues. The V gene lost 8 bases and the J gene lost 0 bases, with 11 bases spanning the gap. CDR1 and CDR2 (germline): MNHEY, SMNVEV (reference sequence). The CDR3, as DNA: TGTGCCAGCTCCCCCCTTAGCTCTGGGGCCAACGTCCTGACTTTC. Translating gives CASSPLSSGANVLTF.

CDR3 DNA sequence: TGTGCCAGCAGTGATTATGACTTTAATTCACCCCTCCACTTT. This gives the protein CASSDYDFNSPLHF. The chain recombines TRBV6-1 with TRBJ1-6; D uncertain. CDR1 is MNHNS, CDR2 SASEGT, per germline. There are 14 residues in the CDR3. Trimming removed 3 bases at V and 6 bases at J, with 9 bases between.

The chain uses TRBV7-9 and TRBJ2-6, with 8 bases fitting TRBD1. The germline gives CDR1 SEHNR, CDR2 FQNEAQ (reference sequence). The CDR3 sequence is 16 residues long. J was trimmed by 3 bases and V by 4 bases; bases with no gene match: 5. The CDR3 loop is CASSSSRGLGANVLTF. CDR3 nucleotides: TGTGCCAGCAGCTCCTCCAGGGGGCTTGGGGCCAACGTCCTGACTTTC.

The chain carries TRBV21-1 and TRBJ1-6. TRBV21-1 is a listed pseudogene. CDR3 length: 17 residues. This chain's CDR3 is CASSLPRDRLDNSPLHF. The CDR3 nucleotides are TGTGCCAGCAGTCTCCCTCGAGATCGGTTGGATAATTCACCCCTCCACTTT.

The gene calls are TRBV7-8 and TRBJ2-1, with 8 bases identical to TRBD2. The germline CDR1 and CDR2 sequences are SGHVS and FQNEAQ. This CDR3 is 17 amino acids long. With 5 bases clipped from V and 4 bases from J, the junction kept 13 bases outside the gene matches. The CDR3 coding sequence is TGTGCCAGCAGCCCCCAACTGGCTAGCGGGCGATACAATGAGCAGTTCTTC. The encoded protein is CASSPQLASGRYNEQFF.

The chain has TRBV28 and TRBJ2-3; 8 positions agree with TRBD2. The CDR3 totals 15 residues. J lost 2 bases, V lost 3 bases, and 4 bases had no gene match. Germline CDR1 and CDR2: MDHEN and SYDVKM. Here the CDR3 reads CASSFGRAATDTQYF. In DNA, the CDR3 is TGTGCCAGCAGTTTCGGGAGGGCCGCCACAGATACGCAGTATTTT.

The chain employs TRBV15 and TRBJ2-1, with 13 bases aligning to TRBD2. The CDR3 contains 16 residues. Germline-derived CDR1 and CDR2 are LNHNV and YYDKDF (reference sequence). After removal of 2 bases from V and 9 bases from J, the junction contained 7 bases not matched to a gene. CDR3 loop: CATSRSTSGRVSEQFF. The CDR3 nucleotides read TGTGCCACCAGCAGATCCACTAGCGGGAGGGTGTCTGAGCAGTTCTTC.

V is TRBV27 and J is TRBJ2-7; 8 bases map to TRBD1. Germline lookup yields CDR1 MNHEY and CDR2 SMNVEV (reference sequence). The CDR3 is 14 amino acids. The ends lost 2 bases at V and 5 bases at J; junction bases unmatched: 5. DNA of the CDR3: TGTGCCAGCAGTTTAAGTTCAGGGGGCCACGAGCAGTACGTC. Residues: CASSLSSGGHEQYV.

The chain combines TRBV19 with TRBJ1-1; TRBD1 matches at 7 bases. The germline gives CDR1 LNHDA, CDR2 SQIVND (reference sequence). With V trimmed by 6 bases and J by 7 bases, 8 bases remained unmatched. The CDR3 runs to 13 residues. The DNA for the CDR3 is TGTGCCAGTAGAACTACAGGGGAGAGTGAAGCTTTCTTT. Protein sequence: CASRTTGESEAFF.